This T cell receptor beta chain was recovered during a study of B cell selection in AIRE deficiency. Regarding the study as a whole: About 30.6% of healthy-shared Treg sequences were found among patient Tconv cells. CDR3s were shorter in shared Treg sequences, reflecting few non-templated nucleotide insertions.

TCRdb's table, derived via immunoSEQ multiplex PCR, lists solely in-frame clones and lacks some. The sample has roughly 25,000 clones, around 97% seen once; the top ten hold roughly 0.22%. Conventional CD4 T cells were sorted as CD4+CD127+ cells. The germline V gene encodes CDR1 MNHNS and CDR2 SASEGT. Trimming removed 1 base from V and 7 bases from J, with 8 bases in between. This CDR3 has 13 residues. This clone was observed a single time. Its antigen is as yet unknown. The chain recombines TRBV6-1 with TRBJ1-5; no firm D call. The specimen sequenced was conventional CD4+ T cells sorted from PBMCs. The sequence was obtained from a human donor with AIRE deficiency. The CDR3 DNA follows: TGTGCCAGCAGTGAAGTTAGGTTCCAGCCCCAGCATTTT. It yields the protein CASSEVRFQPQHF.